The TCR beta chain described here comes from a study of T cell repertoires in cytomegalovirus infection. In germline, CDR1 is SGHNT, CDR2 YYREEE (reference sequence). This CDR3 comprises 16 residues. The V gene end was trimmed by 0 bases and the J gene end by 2 bases; junction bases not matched to a gene: 5. Each CDR3 protein gets one entry after TCRdb re-called the reads with MiXCR. The profile shows 290,000 or so distinct CDR3 sequences, roughly 25% of them singletons. The chain joins TRBV5-4 to TRBJ2-1, with 7 nucleotides matching TRBD2. The sequence was collected from a human donor in good health (CMV status not recorded). Some clones in this sample may be carry-over from other donors' samples. The sample taken for sequencing was PBMCs. DNA of the CDR3: TGTGCCAGCAGCTTGGATATGCGGGGGACCTACAATGAGCAGTTCTTC. This sequence encodes CASSLDMRGTYNEQFF. Based on the CDR3 plus reference TRBV5-4 and TRBJ2-1, the full variable domain is ETGVTQSPTHLIKTRGQQVTLRCSSQSGHNTVSWYQQALGQGPQFIFQYYREEENGRGNFPPRFSGLQFPNYSSELNVNALELDDSALYLCASSLDMRGTYNEQFFGPGTRLTVL.